These 19 T cell receptor beta chains originate from one sample sequenced in a study of CD8 T cell repertoires and HIV-1 epitope variants. No antigen has been assigned to these receptors. The table came from immunoSEQ multiplex PCR; TCRdb's copy has only in-frame clones and leaves some out. This table holds fewer than 7,000 clones, about 62% found once. The sample comprised cultured CD8+ T cells derived from PBMCs. The receptors shown here come from a male donor with HIV.

As regards this clone: The identical CDR3 is also encoded by other nucleotide sequences in the sample. This rearrangement joins TRBV9 to TRBJ2-5; 10 nucleotides line up with TRBD2. V trimming: 4 bases; J trimming: 7 bases; junction bases outside the gene matches: 10. The CDR3 runs 15 residues. Germline CDR1 is SGDLS and CDR2 is YYNGEE. The chain's CDR3 is CASSPGLAGDGTQYF. The CDR3 DNA sequence: TGTGCCAGCAGCCCAGGGCTAGCGGGGGATGGGACCCAGTACTTC.

Remarks on this clone: The junction departs from germline at one end; a sequencing error may be responsible. The genes are TRBV2 and TRBJ2-7, with unresolved D. This CDR3 comprises 15 residues. Per germline, CDR1 SNHLY and CDR2 FYNNEI. CDR3 sequence (DNA): TGTGCCATCAGTGATGGCAGTCACACGGCCTACGAGCAGTACTTC. Translated, it gives CAISDGSHTAYEQYF.

This clone is labeled as medium-sized (0.01 to 0.1%). The chain carries TRBV7-9 and TRBJ2-1; 8 nucleotides align to TRBD2. Germline CDR1 and CDR2: SEHNR and FQNEAQ (reference sequence). V gave up 5 bases and J gave up 0 bases; unmatched junction bases: 9. The CDR3 has 17 residues. The CDR3 nucleotides read TGTGCCAGCAGCGGAGATGCGGGAGGTTACTCCTACAATGAGCAGTTCTTC. Translated: CASSGDAGGYSYNEQFF. The full variable domain, its missing parts supplied by reference TRBV7-9 and TRBJ2-1, is DTGVSQNPRHKITKRGQNVTFRCDPISEHNRLYWYRQTLGQGPEFLTYFQNEAQLEKSRLLSDRFSAERPKGSFSTLEIQRTEQGDSAMYLCASSGDAGGYSYNEQFFGPGTRLTVL.

The chain carries TRBV4-3 and TRBJ2-1; 7 nucleotides align to TRBD2. Germline V CDR1 and CDR2: LGHNA, YSLEER. V lost 0 bases to trimming and J lost 2 bases; unmatched junction nucleotides: 10. This CDR3 is 18 amino acids long. CDR3 sequence: CASSQDPSGVSPYNEQFF. CDR3 DNA sequence: TGCGCCAGCAGCCAAGATCCCAGCGGGGTGTCCCCCTACAATGAGCAGTTCTTC.

V is TRBV28 and J is TRBJ1-4, with D possibly TRBD1 on 6 matching bases. The V and J ends lost 2 bases and 6 bases respectively, with 22 bases between them. This CDR3 is 18 amino acids long. Germline CDR1 reads MDHEN; CDR2 reads SYDVKM. The CDR3 is CASSLRGHYINSDEKLFF. In DNA, the CDR3 is TGTGCCAGCAGTTTAAGGGGACATTACATTAATTCGGATGAAAAACTGTTTTTT.

The rearrangement links TRBV28 to TRBJ2-7, with 8 bases fitting TRBD2. The CDR3 runs to 15 residues. The V gene end was trimmed by 6 bases and the J gene end by 3 bases; junction bases not matched to a gene: 10. Germline lookup yields CDR1 MDHEN and CDR2 SYDVKM. For the CDR3, the DNA is TGTGCCAGCAGCCCAGGGACTAGGCCCGGCTACGAGCAGTACTTC. Protein: CASSPGTRPGYEQYF.

The genes are TRBV28 and TRBJ2-1; 7 nucleotides match TRBD1. The germline CDR1 and CDR2 sequences are MDHEN and SYDVKM. The CDR3 length is 15 residues. With V trimmed by 4 bases and J by 4 bases, 7 bases remained unmatched. The CDR3 bases are TGTGCCAGCAGTTGGGACAGCGAATTTTACAATGAGCAGTTCTTC. This codes for CASSWDSEFYNEQFF.

The chain carries TRBV11-2 and TRBJ2-2, with a weak D call TRBD1 (5 bases). Trimming took off 2 bases at V and 5 bases at J, with 15 bases between the two ends. Germline loops: CDR1 SGHAT, CDR2 FQNNGV. This CDR3 region has 16 residues. The CDR3 DNA sequence: TGTGCCAGCAGCTTAAGCACAGGCCGCGCGACCGGGGAGCTGTTTTTT. Protein sequence: CASSLSTGRATGELFF. Based on the CDR3 plus reference TRBV11-2 and TRBJ2-2, the full variable domain is EAGVAQSPRYKIIEKRQSVAFWCNPISGHATLYWYQQILGQGPKLLIQFQNNGVVDDSQLPKDRFSAERLKGVDSTLKIQPAKLEDSAVYLCASSLSTGRATGELFFGEGSRLTVL.

This chain joins TRBV7-8 and TRBJ2-7, with D perhaps TRBD1 (7 bases). The CDR3 is 14 amino acids. V lost 2 bases and J 3 bases, leaving 11 bases between the germline ends. The germline CDR1 and CDR2 sequences are SGHVS and FQNEAQ. As DNA, the CDR3 is TGTGCCAGCAGCTTACGACAGGGACTCTACGAGCAGTACTTC. As protein: CASSLRQGLYEQYF.

The rearrangement uses TRBV19 and TRBJ2-2; unclear D gene. The CDR3 runs to 13 residues. V shed 3 bases and J shed 4 bases, with 6 bases lying between them. Germline assignment: CDR1 LNHDA and CDR2 SQIVND (reference sequence). The CDR3 nucleotides are TGTGCCAGTAGTATTCTGGGCACCGGGGAGCTGTTTTTT. It codes for CASSILGTGELFF.

V is TRBV11-2 and J is TRBJ2-7; TRBD2 is a possible D gene (6 bases). CDR3 length: 13 amino acids. V shed 10 bases and J shed 2 bases, with 15 bases lying between them. The germline V gene has CDR1 SGHAT and CDR2 FQNNGV. The CDR3 DNA sequence: TGTGCCACGGAGGGCCTAACCGCCTACGAGCAGTACTTC. Encoded protein: CATEGLTAYEQYF.

The chain has TRBV18 and TRBJ2-5; tentative D call: TRBD1 (6 bases). The CDR3 contains 15 residues. The germline V gene encodes CDR1 KGHSH and CDR2 LQKENI. The germline V and J ends were trimmed by 2 bases and 5 bases, with 15 bases remaining between them. CDR3 in DNA: TGTGCCAGCTCACCAGCACAGGGAATTGGGGAGACCCAGTACTTC. This translates into CASSPAQGIGETQYF.

In DNA, the CDR3 is TGTGCCAGCAGCGTAGGGGGGCACGGAGAGACCCAGTACTTC. The encoded protein is CASSVGGHGETQYF. This chain joins TRBV9 and TRBJ2-5; D possibly corresponds to TRBD1 (6 bases). V dropped 0 bases and J dropped 4 bases, with 10 bases sitting between them. Germline V lookup: CDR1 SGDLS, CDR2 YYNGEE. The CDR3 is made up of 14 amino acids.

This chain connects TRBV7-9 to TRBJ2-1; D is perhaps TRBD2 (6 bases). CDR1 is SEHNR, CDR2 FQNEAQ, per germline (reference sequence). This CDR3 region has 15 residues. Trimming took 4 bases from V and 6 from J, leaving 16 bases between them. CDR3 nucleotide sequence: TGTGCCAGCAGCTCCCGGTCGGGAGACTCCAATGAGCAGTTCTTC. This translates into CASSSRSGDSNEQFF.

The chain has TRBV7-8 and TRBJ2-5, with D possibly matching TRBD2 (7 bases). The ends were cut back, 2 bases at V and 1 base at J, with 11 bases in the middle. The CDR3 covers 15 residues. Germline lookup yields CDR1 SGHVS and CDR2 FQNEAQ. Here the CDR3 DNA reads TGTGCCAGCAGCTTATGGGGGGGGCCCCAAGAGACCCAGTACTTC. Translated, it gives CASSLWGGPQETQYF.

V and J are TRBV20-1 and TRBJ2-7; maybe TRBD1 (5 bases). The CDR3 sequence is 11 residues long. V was trimmed by 0 bases and J by 6 bases, leaving 6 bases between them. Germline assignment: CDR1 DFQATT and CDR2 SNEGSKA (reference sequence). The CDR3 region is CSARDQGEQYF. The CDR3 coding sequence is TGCAGTGCTAGAGATCAGGGCGAGCAGTACTTC.

The chain is built from TRBV4-2 and TRBJ2-2; the match to TRBD1 covers 8 bases. The CDR3 consists of 16 residues. In germline, CDR1 is LGHNA, CDR2 YNFKEQ. The ends lost 1 base at V and 4 bases at J; junction bases unmatched: 5. CDR3 coding DNA: TGTGCCAGCAGCCAAGCCGGCGGGACAGGCACCGGGGAGCTGTTTTTT. Protein sequence: CASSQAGGTGTGELFF.

The rearrangement uses TRBV9 and TRBJ2-3; 9 bases map to TRBD2. Germline V gene data show CDR1 as SGDLS and CDR2 as YYNGEE. This CDR3 is 16 amino acids long. Trimming removed 2 bases from V and 4 bases from J; junction bases left unmatched: 8. The CDR3 reads CASSVTGLAGPDTQYF. The CDR3 nucleotides read TGTGCCAGCAGCGTCACAGGGCTAGCGGGGCCAGATACGCAGTATTTT.

This clone has only one observation. This chain joins TRBV29-1 and TRBJ1-2; tentative D call: TRBD1 (6 bases). Trimming took 8 bases from V and 3 from J, leaving 25 bases between them. Germline lookup yields CDR1 SQVTM and CDR2 ANQGSEA. This CDR3 contains 16 residues. The CDR3 bases are TGCAGCTTCCTAGGAACAGGGTCGGGAAGAGACTATGGCTACACCTTC. It yields the protein CSFLGTGSGRDYGYTF.